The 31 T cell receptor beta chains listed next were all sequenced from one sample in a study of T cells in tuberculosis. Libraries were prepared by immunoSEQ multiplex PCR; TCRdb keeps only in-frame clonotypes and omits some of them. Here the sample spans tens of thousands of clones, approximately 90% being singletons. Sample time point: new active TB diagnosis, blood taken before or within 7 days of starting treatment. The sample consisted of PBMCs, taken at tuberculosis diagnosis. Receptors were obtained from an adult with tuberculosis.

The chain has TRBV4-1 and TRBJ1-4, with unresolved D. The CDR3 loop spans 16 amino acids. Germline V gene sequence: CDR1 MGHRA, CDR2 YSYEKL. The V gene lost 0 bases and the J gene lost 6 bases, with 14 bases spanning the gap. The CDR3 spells CASSQEFVSGDEKLFF. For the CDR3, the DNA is TGCGCCAGCAGCCAAGAGTTCGTGTCGGGAGATGAAAAACTGTTTTTT.

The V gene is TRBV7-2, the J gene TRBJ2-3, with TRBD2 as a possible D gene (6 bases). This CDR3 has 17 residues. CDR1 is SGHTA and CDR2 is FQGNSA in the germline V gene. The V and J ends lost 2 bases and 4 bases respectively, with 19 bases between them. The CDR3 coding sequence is TGTGCCAGCAGCTTAAGGAGCGGCCTACAGCGGGCAGATACGCAGTATTTT. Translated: CASSLRSGLQRADTQYF.

The CDR3 protein is CASSPRRVSDEQFF. The CDR3, as DNA: TGTGCCAGCAGCCCGCGACGGGTTTCGGATGAGCAGTTCTTC. The chain couples TRBV11-2 to TRBJ2-1; D is ambiguous. This CDR3 comprises 14 residues. V was cut by 5 bases and J by 8 bases, with 16 bases left in between. Germline CDR1 is SGHAT and CDR2 is FQNNGV.

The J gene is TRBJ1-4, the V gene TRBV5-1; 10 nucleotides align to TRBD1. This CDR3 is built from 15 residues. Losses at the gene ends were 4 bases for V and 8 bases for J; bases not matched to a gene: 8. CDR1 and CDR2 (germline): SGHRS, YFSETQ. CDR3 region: CASSRDRGAEEKLFF. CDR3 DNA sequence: TGCGCCAGCAGCCGGGACAGGGGAGCGGAAGAAAAACTGTTTTTT.

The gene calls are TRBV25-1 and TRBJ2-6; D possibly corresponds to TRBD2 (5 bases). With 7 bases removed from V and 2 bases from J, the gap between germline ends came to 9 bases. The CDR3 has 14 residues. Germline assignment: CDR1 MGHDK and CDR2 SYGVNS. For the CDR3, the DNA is TGTGCCAGCATCCCGGGGACTGGGGCCAACGTCCTGACTTTC. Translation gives CASIPGTGANVLTF.

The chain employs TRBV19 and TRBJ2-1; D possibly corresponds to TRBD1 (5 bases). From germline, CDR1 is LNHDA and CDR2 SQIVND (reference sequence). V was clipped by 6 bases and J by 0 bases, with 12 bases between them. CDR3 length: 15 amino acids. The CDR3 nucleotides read TGTGCCAGTAGGCCGACAGCCGCCTCCTACAATGAGCAGTTCTTC. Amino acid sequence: CASRPTAASYNEQFF.

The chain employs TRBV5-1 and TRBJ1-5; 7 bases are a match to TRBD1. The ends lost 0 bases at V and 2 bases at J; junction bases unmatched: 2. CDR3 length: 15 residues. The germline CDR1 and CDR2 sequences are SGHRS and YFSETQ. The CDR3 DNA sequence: TGCGCCAGCAGCTTGGAGGGGGCAGGCAATCAGCCCCAGCATTTT. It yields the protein CASSLEGAGNQPQHF.

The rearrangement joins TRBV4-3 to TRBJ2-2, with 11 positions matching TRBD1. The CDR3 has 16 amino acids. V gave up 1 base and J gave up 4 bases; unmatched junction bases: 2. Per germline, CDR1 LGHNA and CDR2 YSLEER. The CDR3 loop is CASSQVGQGVTGELFF. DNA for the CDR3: TGCGCCAGCAGCCAAGTGGGACAGGGGGTCACCGGGGAGCTGTTTTTT.

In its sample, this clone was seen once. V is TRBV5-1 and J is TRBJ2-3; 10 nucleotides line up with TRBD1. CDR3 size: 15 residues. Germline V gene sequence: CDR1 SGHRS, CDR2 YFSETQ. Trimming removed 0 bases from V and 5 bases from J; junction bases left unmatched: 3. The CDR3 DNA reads TGCGCCAGCAGCTTGGGACAGGGGGCAGGAGATACGCAGTATTTT. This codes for CASSLGQGAGDTQYF.

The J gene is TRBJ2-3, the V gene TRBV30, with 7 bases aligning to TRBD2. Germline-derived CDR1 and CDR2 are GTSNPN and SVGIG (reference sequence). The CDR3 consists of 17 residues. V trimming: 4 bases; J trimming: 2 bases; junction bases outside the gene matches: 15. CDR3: CAWNTWGGAGYTDTQYF. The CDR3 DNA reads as TGTGCCTGGAATACTTGGGGAGGGGCCGGATACACAGATACGCAGTATTTT.

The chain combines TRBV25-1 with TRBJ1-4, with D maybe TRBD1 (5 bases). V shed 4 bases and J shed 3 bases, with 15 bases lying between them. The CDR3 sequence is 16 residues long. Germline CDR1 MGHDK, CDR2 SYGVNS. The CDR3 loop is CASSGQRSGSNEKLFF. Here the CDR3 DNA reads TGTGCCAGCAGTGGACAGAGGTCAGGATCTAATGAAAAACTGTTTTTT.

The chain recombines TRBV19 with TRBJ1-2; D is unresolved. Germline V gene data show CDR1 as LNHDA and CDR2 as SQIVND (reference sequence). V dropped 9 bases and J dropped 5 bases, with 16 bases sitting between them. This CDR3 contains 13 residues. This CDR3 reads CASQDRSGYGYTF. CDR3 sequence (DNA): TGTGCCAGCCAGGATCGGAGCGGGTATGGCTACACCTTC.

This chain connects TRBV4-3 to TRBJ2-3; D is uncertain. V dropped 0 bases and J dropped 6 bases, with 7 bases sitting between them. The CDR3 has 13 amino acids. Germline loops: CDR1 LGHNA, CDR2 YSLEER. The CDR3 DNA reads TGCGCCAGCAGCCAAGATCGGGTCGATACGCAGTATTTT. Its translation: CASSQDRVDTQYF.

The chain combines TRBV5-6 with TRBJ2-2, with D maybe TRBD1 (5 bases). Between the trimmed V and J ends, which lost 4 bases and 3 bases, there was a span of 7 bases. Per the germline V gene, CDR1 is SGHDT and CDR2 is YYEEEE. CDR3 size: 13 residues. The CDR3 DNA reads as TGTGCCAGCAGCCGACAGTACACCGGGGAGCTGTTTTTT. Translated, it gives CASSRQYTGELFF.

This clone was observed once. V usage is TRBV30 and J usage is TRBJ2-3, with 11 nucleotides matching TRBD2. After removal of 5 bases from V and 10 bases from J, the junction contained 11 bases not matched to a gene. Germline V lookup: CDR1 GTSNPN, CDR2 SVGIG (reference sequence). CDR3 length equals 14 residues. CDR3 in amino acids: CAWASGGPQESQYF. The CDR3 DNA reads TGTGCCTGGGCTAGCGGGGGGCCTCAGGAGTCGCAGTATTTT.

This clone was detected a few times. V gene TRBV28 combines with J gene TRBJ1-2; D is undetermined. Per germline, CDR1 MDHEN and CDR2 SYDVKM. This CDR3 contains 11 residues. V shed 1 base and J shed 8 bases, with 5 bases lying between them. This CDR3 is CASSLFGGYTF. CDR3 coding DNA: TGTGCCAGCAGTTTATTCGGGGGCTACACCTTC.

The CDR3 DNA sequence: TGTGCTAGTGGTTTGGTACTGTTTCGGACAGTTAACACTGAAGCTTTCTTT. Translating it yields CASGLVLFRTVNTEAFF. The chain has TRBV12-5 and TRBJ1-1; possible D gene TRBD1, 6 bases. The V gene's germline CDR1 is LGHNT and CDR2 FRNRAP. This CDR3 is built from 17 residues. Trimming shortened V by 0 bases and J by 2 bases, and 16 bases separated the two germline ends.

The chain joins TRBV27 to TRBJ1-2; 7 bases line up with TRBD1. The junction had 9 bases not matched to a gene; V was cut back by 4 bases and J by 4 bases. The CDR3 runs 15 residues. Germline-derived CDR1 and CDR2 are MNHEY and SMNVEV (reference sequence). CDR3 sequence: CASSSTSGTVYGYTF. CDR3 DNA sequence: TGTGCCAGCAGTTCCACTTCCGGGACAGTCTATGGCTACACCTTC.

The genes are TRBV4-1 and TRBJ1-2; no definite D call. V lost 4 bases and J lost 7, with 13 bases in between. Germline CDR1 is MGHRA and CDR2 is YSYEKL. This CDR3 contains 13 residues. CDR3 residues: CASSRTDGSGYTF. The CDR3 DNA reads TGCGCCAGCAGCCGGACTGATGGAAGTGGCTACACCTTC.

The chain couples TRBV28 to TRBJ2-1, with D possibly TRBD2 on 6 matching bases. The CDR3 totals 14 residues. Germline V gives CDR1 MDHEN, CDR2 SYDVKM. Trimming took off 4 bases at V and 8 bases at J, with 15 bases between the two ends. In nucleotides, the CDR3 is TGTGCCAGCAGTTCTGGACCTAGGAGGGATGAGCAGTTCTTC. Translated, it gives CASSSGPRRDEQFF.

CDR3 in amino acids: CASSQDRSSGGQGDTQYF. DNA for the CDR3: TGCGCCAGCAGCCAAGATAGGAGTAGCGGGGGACAAGGAGATACGCAGTATTTT. The V call is TRBV4-3, the J call TRBJ2-3; TRBD2 aligns across 9 bases. V shed 0 bases, J shed 5 bases, and the junction held 12 bases outside the gene matches. CDR3 length: 18 amino acids. Germline V gene lookup returns CDR1 LGHNA and CDR2 YSLEER.

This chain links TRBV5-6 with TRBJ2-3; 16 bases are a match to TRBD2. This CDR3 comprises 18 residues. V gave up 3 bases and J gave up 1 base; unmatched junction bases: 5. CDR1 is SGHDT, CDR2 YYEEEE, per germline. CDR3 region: CASSSGTSGGARTDTQYF. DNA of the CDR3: TGTGCCAGCAGCTCCGGGACTAGCGGGGGGGCCCGCACAGATACGCAGTATTTT. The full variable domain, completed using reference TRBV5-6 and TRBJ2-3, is DAGVTQSPTHLIKTRGQQVTLRCSPKSGHDTVSWYQQALGQGPQFIFQYYEEEERQRGNFPDRFSGHQFPNYSSELNVNALLLGDSALYLCASSSGTSGGARTDTQYFGPGTRLTVL.

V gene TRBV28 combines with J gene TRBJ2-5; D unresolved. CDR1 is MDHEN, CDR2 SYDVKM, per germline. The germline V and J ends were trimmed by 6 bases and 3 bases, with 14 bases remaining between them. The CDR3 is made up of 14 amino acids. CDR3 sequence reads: CASSPKSIKETQYF. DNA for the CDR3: TGTGCCAGCAGCCCCAAGAGCATAAAAGAGACCCAGTACTTC. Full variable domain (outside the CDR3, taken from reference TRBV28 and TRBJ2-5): DVKVTQSSRYLVKRTGEKVFLECVQDMDHENMFWYRQDPGLGLRLIYFSYDVKMKEKGDIPEGYSVSREKKERFSLILESASTNQTSMYLCASSPKSIKETQYFGPGTRLLVL.

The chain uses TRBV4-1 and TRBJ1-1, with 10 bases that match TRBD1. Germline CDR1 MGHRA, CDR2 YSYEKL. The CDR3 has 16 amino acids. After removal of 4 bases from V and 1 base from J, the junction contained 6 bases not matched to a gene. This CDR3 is CASSRGTGVWNTEAFF. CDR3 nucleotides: TGCGCCAGCAGCCGTGGGACAGGGGTATGGAACACTGAAGCTTTCTTT.

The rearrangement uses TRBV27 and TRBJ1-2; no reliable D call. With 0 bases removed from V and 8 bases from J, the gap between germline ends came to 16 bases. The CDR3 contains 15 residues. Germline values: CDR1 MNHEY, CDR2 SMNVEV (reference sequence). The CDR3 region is CASSLSSRPSGGYTF. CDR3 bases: TGTGCCAGCAGTTTATCAAGCAGACCCTCGGGGGGCTACACCTTC.

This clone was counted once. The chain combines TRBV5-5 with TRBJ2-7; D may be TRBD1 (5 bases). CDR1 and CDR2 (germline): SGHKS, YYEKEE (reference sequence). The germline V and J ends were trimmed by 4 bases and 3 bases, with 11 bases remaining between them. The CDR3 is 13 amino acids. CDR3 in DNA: TGTGCCAGCAGCGGTCGAACAGGCTACGAGCAGTACGTC. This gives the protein CASSGRTGYEQYV.

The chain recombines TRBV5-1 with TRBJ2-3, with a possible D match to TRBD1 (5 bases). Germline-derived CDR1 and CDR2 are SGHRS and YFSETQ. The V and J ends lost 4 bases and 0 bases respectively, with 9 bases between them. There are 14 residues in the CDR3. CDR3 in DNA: TGCGCCAGCAGCCGCCGACAGAGCACAGATACGCAGTATTTT. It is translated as CASSRRQSTDTQYF.

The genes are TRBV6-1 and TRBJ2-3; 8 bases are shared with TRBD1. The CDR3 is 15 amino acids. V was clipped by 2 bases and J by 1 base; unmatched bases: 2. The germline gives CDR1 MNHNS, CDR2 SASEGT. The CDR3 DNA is TGTGCCAGCAGTGAACCGGGACAGGGCACAGATACGCAGTATTTT. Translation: CASSEPGQGTDTQYF.

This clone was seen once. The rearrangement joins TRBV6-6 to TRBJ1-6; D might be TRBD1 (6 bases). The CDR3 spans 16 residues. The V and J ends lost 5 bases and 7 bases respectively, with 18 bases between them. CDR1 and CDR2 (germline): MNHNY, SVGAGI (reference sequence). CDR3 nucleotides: TGTGCCAGCAGTCCGACGGGGGGGGCGTCAAATTCACCCCTCCACTTT. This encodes CASSPTGGASNSPLHF.

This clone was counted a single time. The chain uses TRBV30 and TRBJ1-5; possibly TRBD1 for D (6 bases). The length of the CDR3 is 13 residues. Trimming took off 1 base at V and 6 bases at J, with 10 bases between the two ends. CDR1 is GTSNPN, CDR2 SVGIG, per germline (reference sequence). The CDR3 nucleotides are TGTGCCTGGAGTGACAGGGTTGGTCAGCCCCAGCATTTT. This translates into CAWSDRVGQPQHF.

The CDR3 region is CASSPPGQGAFF. In DNA form, the CDR3 reads TGTGCCAGCAGCCCCCCCGGACAGGGCGCTTTCTTT. The chain carries TRBV4-2 and TRBJ1-1; TRBD1 agrees at 8 bases. J was trimmed by 11 bases and V by 4 bases; bases with no gene match: 6. Germline V gene sequence: CDR1 LGHNA, CDR2 YNFKEQ. The CDR3 length is 12 residues.